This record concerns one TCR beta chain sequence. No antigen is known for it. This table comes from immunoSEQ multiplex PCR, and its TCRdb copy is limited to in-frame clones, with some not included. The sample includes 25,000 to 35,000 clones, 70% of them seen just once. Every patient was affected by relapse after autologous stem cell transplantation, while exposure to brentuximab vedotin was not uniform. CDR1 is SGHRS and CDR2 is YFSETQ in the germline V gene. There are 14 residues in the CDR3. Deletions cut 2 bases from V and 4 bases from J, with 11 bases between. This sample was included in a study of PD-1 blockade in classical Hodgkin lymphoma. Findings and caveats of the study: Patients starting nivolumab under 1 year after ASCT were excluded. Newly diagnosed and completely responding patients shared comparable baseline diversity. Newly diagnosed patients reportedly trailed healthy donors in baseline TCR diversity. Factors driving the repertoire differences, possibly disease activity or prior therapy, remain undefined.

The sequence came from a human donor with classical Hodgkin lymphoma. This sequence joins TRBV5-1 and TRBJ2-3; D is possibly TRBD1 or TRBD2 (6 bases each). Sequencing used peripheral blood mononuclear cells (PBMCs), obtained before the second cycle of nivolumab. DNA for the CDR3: TGCGCCAGCAGCTTAGGGGGGCGGGCAGATACGCAGTATTTT. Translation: CASSLGGRADTQYF. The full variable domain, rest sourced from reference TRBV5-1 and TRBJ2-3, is KAGVTQTPRYLIKTRGQQVTLSCSPISGHRSVSWYQQTPGQGLQFLFEYFSETQRNKGNFPGRFSGRQFSNSRSEMNVSTLELGDSALYLCASSLGGRADTQYFGPGTRLTVL.